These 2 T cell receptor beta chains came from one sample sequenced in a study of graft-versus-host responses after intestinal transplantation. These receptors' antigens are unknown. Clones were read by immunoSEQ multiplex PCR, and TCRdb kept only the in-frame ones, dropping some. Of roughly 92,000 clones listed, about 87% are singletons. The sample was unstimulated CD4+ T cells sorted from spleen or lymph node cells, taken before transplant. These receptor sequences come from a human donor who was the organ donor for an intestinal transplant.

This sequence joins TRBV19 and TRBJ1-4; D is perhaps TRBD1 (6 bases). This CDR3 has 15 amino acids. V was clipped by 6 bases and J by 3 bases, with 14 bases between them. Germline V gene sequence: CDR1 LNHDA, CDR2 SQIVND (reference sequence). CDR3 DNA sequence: TGTGCCAGTAGCCCAAGCAGGGGAGCTAATGAAAAACTGTTTTTT. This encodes CASSPSRGANEKLFF.

The CDR3 bases are TGTGCCAGCAGCCGACAGGGGGCTGGAGGGACCCAGTACTTC. Protein sequence: CASSRQGAGGTQYF. V is TRBV7-8 and J is TRBJ2-5; 10 nucleotides match TRBD1. This CDR3 has 14 residues. The trim removed 5 bases at V and 7 bases at J, leaving 7 bases unmatched. The germline V gene has CDR1 SGHVS and CDR2 FQNEAQ.